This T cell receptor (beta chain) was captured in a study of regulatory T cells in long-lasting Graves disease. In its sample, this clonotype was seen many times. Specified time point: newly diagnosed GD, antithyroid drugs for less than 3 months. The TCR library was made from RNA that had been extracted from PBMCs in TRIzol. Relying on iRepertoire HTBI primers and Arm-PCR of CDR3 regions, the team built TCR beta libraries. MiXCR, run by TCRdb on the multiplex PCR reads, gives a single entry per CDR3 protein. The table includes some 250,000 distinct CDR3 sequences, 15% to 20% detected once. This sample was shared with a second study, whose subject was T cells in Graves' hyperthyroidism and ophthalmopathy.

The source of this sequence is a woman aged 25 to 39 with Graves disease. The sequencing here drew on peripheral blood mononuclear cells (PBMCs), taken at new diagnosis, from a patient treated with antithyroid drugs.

The CDR3 region has the DNA TGTGCCAGCAGCCGAGTCGTTGCGAACACTGAAGCTTTCTTT. Amino acids: CASSRVVANTEAFF. This chain uses TRBV3-1 with TRBJ1-1; D ambiguous. Germline CDR1 and CDR2: LGHDT and YNNKEL (reference sequence). V dropped 4 bases and J dropped 1 base, with 10 bases sitting between them. There are 14 residues in the CDR3.